This T cell receptor (beta chain) was profiled in a study of cytomegalovirus exposure and HLA in healthy donors (dated by TCRdb to about 2017). About the full investigation: According to an earlier analysis of around 600 of the donors, about 179 million T cells yielded 117 million unique TCR beta sequences and about 300 Gb of sequence data. Donor age, sex, ethnicity and CMV serostatus were compiled together with the repertoire data. To study patterns of TCR occurrence, a later analysis re-analyzed previously published TCR beta repertoires from hundreds of donors and added high-resolution HLA genotyping. An early release covering around 630 HLA-typed donors comprised roughly 300 gigabases of sequencing data and tens of millions of unique TCR sequences. Using immunosequencing, the study profiled T cell repertoires from around 670 subjects and related those repertoires to cytomegalovirus serostatus. To decide whether each TCR beta V gene segment behaved as functional or pseudogenic, an earlier analysis of fewer than 750 of the donors relied on high-throughput TCR beta sequencing. Both class I and class II loci were covered by HLA typing, at four-digit resolution. Of the roughly 390 genotyped donors, over 80% were placed in the genetic ancestry cluster associated with self-reported Caucasian donors. Along with the approximately 700-subject first cohort, a separate validation cohort of over 90 different subjects was used. Four or five DR-DQ haplotypes were treated as single units for association and clustering because of strong linkage in the cohort. The study aimed to test whether signatures of past pathogen exposure could be identified by cataloging public T cell receptors. Among some 400 genotyped donors of the cohort, an average of approximately 250,000 unique TCR beta nucleotide sequences were sequenced per donor, roughly 20% of them non-productive. In the later analysis, no new phenotypic data were used to find candidate immune exposures; instead, reliance was placed on TCR beta sequences and their occurrence across donors. Every repertoire in the discovery cohort had been generated on one and the same sequencing platform. The number of typed donors differed by locus: about 629-630 for A, B, C, DRB1 and DQB1; 500 to 550 for DQA1; 600 to 610 for DPA1; and some 450 for DPB1. To predict cytomegalovirus infection status, the study combined high-throughput TCR immunosequencing, statistical association of individual TCRs with disease status, and machine learning. Genome-wide SNP genotypes for about 55% of the 666 donors were used in a later genetic analysis, which treated that subset as a discovery cohort. Broader findings and caveats from the paper: A further reported finding was that TCR beta sequences accurately predicted the HLA-A and HLA-B alleles for most subjects in the first cohort. It was suggested by the authors that the approach could potentially be generalized to other disease states and immunological phenotypes. The cohort was sequenced for TCR beta chains only, and without alpha or paired-chain data the features that could be detected were limited. Broadly in line with IMGT annotations, most TCR beta V segments showed up in productive rearrangements about 87% or about 30% of the time in an earlier analysis of some 590 of the donors. The sequencing pipeline was judged likely to have produced a cluster of highly shared sequence variants as a technical artifact. Because some donors lacked HLA typing at each locus, the association tests relied only on the typed subset. Compared with the roughly 670-donor mean, donors in an Asian-associated ancestry cluster had fewer N-insertions in productive TCRs, according to a later genetic analysis. For the cohort, immune exposure information was limited to CMV serostatus. Most TCR sequences were seen in very few donors, while some public TCRs were found in many individuals. Several of the top co-occurrence clusters appeared to be linked to parvovirus B19, influenza, CMV and Epstein-Barr virus, according to a later analysis. A later analysis found that HLA-associated TCR beta chains were more clonally expanded and had lower generation probabilities than equally common non-associated chains. A few of the identified cytomegalovirus-associated TCR beta chains were confirmed in vitro to be specific for cytomegalovirus antigens. In a later analysis, the rate of TCR association differed among HLA loci, with DRB1 alleles having the most associated TCRs and HLA-C alleles having the fewest. About 17 rarely observed V segments, including chromosome 9 orphons, were excluded from the earlier analysis of several hundred of the donors because counts were too low. The study listed 150 to 200 TCR beta chains as associated with cytomegalovirus. In both the original and validation cohorts, the classifier was reported to diagnose cytomegalovirus status with high specificity and sensitivity. Most CMV-associated TCR beta chains appeared to be HLA-restricted in a later analysis, and the HLA associations seemed to be driven largely by CMV exposure. When HLA alleles, especially DR and DQ, strongly co-occurred, attributing TCR associations to individual alleles was difficult. In a later analysis, more than 15,000 TCR beta sequences were associated with specific HLA alleles at a false discovery rate of 0.05. Because the 87-base-pair reads could not distinguish some IMGT-functional V segments, including TRBV6-2 and TRBV6-3, those segments were excluded. Correlated functional status among segregating V segments might be attributable to linkage disequilibrium, but an unknown experimental factor could not be ruled out. In a later genetic analysis, a missense DCLRE1C variant was associated with V-gene and J-gene trimming of TCR beta chains, and the association was replicated in an independent cohort. Sequencing depth was assumed to be roughly uniform across donors in the presence/absence analyses, though that assumption may not hold.

The cohort was made up of about 610 healthy bone marrow donors. At the time of sampling, every cohort member was nominally healthy, though immune exposures that went unrecorded were likely present. The donor was CMV seronegative and was included in the group of a few hundred seronegative cohort members. Each donor provided a peripheral blood sample, and peripheral blood mononuclear cells were used for TCR beta sequencing. Genomic DNA was extracted from the blood cell samples with the Qiagen DNeasy Blood Extraction Kit. Concerning this clone itself: Its specific antigen is unknown. Base-call qualities are not available, and no considerably larger clone is one nucleotide away.

The CDR3 has 16 amino acids, counting the end cysteine and phenylalanine. The kept DNA is CDR3 alone, 48 bases in frame from the first base. In the germline V gene (reference sequence), CDR1 corresponds to MNHEY and CDR2 to SMNVEV. V trim: 8 bases; J trim: 0 bases; unmatched bases: 12. The library was obtained by the immunoSEQ multiplex PCR assay. For the multiplex PCR, a mixture combining 60 forward primers for TCR Vbeta segments and 13 reverse primers for TCR Jbeta segments was used. A multiplex PCR assay on genomic DNA amplified the CDR3 region of rearranged TCR beta genes. The Illumina HiSeq System was used to sequence the amplified TCR beta libraries as 87-base-pair reads. The paper's data handling went like this. Across the roughly 600 repertoires, a later analysis counted some 81 million unique TCR beta chains, 9.5 million to 13 million of which were shared by at least two donors. A nearest-neighbor algorithm error-corrected the raw reads and collapsed the reads into unique sequences, merging closely related sequences to remove PCR and sequencing errors. To assign V, D and J gene segments, CDR3 sequences were aligned to IMGT reference sequences. For a sequence to be retained, a match of at least six nucleotides to both a V gene segment and a J gene segment was required. A rearrangement was called productive if the CDR3 had no stop codons and remained in frame with V and J, and every other rearrangement was called non-productive. CDR3 was defined according to IMGT convention as the region running from the second conserved V-encoded cysteine to the conserved J-encoded phenylalanine. In an earlier analysis of around 600 of the donors, sequences lacking an unambiguous match to a single V gene segment were excluded. In an earlier analysis of almost 600 of the donors, a V segment was called functional when productive rearrangements were above 56.7%, and segregating when the standard deviation between donors exceeded 5%. A statistical classification framework was built for diagnosing cytomegalovirus status from the catalog of TCR beta chain sequences. In a later analysis, V and J genes were assigned by comparing TCR nucleotide sequences against IMGT/GENE-DB human TR gene sequences. A later analysis assigned CDR3 sequences and most-parsimonious VDJ recombination scenarios with the TCRdist pipeline. In a later analysis, each TCR beta chain was defined by its CDR3 amino acid sequence together with its V-gene family, and reads without a unique V-gene family were excluded. In a later analysis, approximately 640 highly shared, low-generation-probability nucleotide sequences were removed to address suspected cross-contamination and a sequencing artifact. A later analysis calculated a clonal expansion index for each public chain from normalized within-repertoire ranks of inferred template counts. Generation probabilities in a later analysis came from a VDJ recombination model fitted to out-of-frame rearrangements, and those results were checked against IGoR. In a later analysis, hypergeometric tests were used to score TCR-TCR, TCR-HLA and TCR-CMV co-occurrence, with a repertoire-size bias correction applied to TCR pairs. A later analysis estimated false discovery rates by permuting HLA or CMV assignments 20 times. In a later analysis, co-occurring TCRs were grouped with DBSCAN, and TCRdist sequence similarity was added when clustering was performed within HLA-allele-positive subsets. Repertoires with fewer than 30,000 or more than 120,000 public chains, plus five repertoires with anomalous nucleotide sharing, were excluded from co-occurrence clustering. The immuneACCESS repertoire file appears here via TCRdb, limited to in-frame rearrangements. These files lack a portion of the clones; in checked studies, under half of the deficit traces to unresolved V genes, and the cause of the others is not known. That table is the source of V, J and clone size, and D and trimming were worked out from the DNA. The sample profile shows more than 250,000 clones; about 87% of them were found once. The ten biggest clones cover approximately 2% of the sample.

Sequenced sample: PBMCs. The V and J genes are TRBV27 and TRBJ2-7; 8 central nucleotides agree with TRBD2. The TCR comes from a woman between 18 and 30 years old in good health and CMV-seronegative. The CDR3 protein is CASRVASGGASYEQYF. In nucleotides, the sequence is TGTGCCAGCCGAGTGGCGAGCGGGGGCGCCTCCTACGAGCAGTACTTC.